The sequence of this T cell receptor (beta chain) was determined in a study of blood T cell repertoires in COVID-19. The wider study: Samples of COVID-19 (acute and convalescent) were obtained from the United States, Italy and Spain.

Germline V gives CDR1 LNHDA, CDR2 SQIVND (reference sequence). Trimming left V 3 bases short and J 5 bases short, with 14 bases between. The CDR3 totals 15 residues. The age range of participants was about 18 to 90 years, with residence in fewer than 25 US areas. Cohorts were based on clinical histories the participants reported. Under the authors' procedure: From reference gene primer amplification, estimates of nucleated cell counts were derived. Sequenced by immunoSEQ multiplex PCR; TCRdb stores in-frame clones only, minus some. From that table come the V and J calls and clone size; the DNA was used to work out D and trimming. The sample includes about 430,000 clones, roughly 90% seen only once; the top ten take over 0.9%.

The specimen was PBMCs or T cells enriched from blood (not recorded which). J is TRBJ2-1 and V is TRBV19, with D possibly matching TRBD1 (5 bases). This receptor was obtained from a woman aged 30 to 39 with acute COVID-19. The CDR3 DNA reads TGTGCCAGTAGTATCGGGTTTGGGGCCGACAATGAGCAGTTCTTC. Translation gives CASSIGFGADNEQFF.